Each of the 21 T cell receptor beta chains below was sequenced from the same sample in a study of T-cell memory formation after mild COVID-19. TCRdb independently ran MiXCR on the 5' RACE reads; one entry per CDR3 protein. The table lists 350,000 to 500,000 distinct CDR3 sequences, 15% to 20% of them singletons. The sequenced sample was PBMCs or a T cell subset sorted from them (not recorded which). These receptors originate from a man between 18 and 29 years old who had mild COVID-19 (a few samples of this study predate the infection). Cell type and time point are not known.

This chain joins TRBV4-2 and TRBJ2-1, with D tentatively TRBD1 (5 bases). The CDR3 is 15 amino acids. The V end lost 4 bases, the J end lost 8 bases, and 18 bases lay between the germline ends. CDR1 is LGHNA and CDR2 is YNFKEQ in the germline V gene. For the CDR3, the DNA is TGTGCCAGCAGCCCTCTAGGGGATCAGTTTCATGAGCAGTTCTTC. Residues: CASSPLGDQFHEQFF.

In DNA form, the CDR3 reads TGTGCCAGCAGCTTAGGGACAGGGAAGTTTTGGACTGAAGCTTTCTTT. Protein product: CASSLGTGKFWTEAFF. V usage is TRBV7-9 and J usage is TRBJ1-1; 8 nucleotides align to TRBD1. The CDR3 contains 16 residues. Germline V gives CDR1 SEHNR, CDR2 FQNEAQ (reference sequence). Trimming at V came to 1 base and at J to 5 bases, leaving 9 bases not matched to a gene.

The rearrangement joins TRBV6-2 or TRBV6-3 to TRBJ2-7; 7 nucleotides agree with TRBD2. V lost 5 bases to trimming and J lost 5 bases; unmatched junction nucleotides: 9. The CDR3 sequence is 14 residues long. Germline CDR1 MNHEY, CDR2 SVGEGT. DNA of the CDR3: TGTGCCAGCAGTATCGAGCGGGGTTTTGACGAGCAGTACGTC. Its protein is CASSIERGFDEQYV.

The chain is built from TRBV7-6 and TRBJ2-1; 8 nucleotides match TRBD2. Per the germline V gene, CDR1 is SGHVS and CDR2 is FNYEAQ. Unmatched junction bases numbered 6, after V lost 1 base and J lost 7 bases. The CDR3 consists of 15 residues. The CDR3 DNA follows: TGTGCCAGCAGCTTAGTAGCGGGGTCAGGGAATGAGCAGTTCTTC. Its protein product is CASSLVAGSGNEQFF.

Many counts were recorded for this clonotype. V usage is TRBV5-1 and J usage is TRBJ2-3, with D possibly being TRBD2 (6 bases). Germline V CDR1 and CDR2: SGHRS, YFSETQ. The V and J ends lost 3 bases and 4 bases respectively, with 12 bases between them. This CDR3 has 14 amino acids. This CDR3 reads CASSWRAGPDTQYF. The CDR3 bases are TGCGCCAGCAGCTGGAGGGCCGGGCCAGATACGCAGTATTTT.

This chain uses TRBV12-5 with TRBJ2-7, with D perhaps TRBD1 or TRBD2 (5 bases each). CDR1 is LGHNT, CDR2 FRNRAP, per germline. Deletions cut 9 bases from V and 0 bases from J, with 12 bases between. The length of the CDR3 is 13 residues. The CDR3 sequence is CASTAGASYEQYF. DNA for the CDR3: TGTGCTAGCACCGCCGGGGCCTCCTACGAGCAGTACTTC.

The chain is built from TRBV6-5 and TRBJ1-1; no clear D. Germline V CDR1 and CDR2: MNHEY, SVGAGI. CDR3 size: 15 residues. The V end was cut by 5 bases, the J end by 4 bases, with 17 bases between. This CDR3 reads CASSSHTRLSTEAFF. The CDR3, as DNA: TGTGCCAGCAGTAGCCACACAAGGTTGAGCACTGAAGCTTTCTTT.

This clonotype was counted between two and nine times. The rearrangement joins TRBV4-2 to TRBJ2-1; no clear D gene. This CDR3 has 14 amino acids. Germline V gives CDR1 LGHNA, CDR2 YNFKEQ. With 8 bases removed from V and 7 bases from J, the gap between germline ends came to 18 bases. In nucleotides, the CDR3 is TGTGCCAGCGCCCCCCCCAGCGCAGCGAATGAGCAGTTCTTC. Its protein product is CASAPPSAANEQFF.

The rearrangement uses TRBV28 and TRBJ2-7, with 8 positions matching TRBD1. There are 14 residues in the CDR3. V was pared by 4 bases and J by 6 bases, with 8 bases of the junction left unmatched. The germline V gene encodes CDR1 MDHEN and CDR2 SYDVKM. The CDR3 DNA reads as TGTGCCAGCAGTTCCCCCCAGACAGGGGCCGAGCAGTACGTC. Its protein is CASSSPQTGAEQYV.

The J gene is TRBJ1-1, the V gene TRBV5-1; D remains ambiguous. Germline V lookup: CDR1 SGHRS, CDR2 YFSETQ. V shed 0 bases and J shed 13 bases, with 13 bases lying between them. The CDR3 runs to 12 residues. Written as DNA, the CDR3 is TGCGCCAGCAGCTTGGTCGGGGAGGTGGTTTTCTTT. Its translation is CASSLVGEVVFF.

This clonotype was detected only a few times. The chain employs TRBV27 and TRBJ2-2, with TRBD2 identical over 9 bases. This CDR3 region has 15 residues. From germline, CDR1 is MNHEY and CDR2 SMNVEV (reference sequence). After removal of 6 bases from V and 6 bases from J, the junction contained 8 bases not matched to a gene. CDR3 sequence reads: CASRTGLAGAGELFF. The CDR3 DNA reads TGTGCCAGCAGGACGGGACTAGCCGGCGCCGGGGAGCTGTTTTTT.

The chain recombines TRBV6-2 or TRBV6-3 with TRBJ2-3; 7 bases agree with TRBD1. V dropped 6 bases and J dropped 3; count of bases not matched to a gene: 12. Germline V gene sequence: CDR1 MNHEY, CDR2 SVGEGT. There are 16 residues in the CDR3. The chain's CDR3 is CASSPLQGVRTDTQYF. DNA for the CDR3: TGTGCCAGCAGCCCCCTCCAGGGGGTGAGGACAGATACGCAGTATTTT.

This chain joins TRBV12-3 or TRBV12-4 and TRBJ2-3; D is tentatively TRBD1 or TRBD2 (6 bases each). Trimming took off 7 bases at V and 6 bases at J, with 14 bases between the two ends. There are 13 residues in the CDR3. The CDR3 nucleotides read TGTGCCAGCACCCTCTGGGGGGCCGATACGCAGTATTTT. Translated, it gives CASTLWGADTQYF.

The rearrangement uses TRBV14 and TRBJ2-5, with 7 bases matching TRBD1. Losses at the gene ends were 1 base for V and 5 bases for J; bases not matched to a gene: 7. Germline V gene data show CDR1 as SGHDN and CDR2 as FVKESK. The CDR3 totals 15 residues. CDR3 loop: CASSQARGPGETQYF. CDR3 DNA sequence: TGTGCCAGCAGCCAAGCAAGGGGGCCCGGGGAGACCCAGTACTTC.

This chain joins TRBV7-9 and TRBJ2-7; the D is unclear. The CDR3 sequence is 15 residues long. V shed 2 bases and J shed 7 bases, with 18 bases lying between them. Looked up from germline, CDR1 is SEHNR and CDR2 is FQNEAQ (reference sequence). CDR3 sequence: CASSLSASHLREQYF. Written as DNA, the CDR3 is TGTGCCAGCAGCTTATCTGCGAGCCACCTTCGGGAGCAGTACTTC.

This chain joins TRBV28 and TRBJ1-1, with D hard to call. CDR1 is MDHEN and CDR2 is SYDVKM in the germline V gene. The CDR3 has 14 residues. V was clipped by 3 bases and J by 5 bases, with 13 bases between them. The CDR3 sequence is CASSFPAVGTEAFF. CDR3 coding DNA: TGTGCCAGCAGTTTTCCGGCGGTGGGGACTGAAGCTTTCTTT.

The CDR3 nucleotides are TGTGCCAGCAGTCCTGGACAGGGTACCGTCTCCTACGAGCAGTACTTC. This codes for CASSPGQGTVSYEQYF. The chain links TRBV12-3 or TRBV12-4 to TRBJ2-7, with 8 bases that match TRBD1. This CDR3 region has 16 residues. With 5 bases clipped from V and 0 bases from J, the junction kept 9 bases outside the gene matches.

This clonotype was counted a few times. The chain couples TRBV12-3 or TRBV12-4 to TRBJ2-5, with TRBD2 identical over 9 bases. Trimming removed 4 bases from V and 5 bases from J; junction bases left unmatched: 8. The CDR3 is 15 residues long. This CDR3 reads CASSSGLAFPETQYF. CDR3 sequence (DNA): TGTGCCAGCAGTTCGGGACTAGCTTTTCCGGAGACCCAGTACTTC.

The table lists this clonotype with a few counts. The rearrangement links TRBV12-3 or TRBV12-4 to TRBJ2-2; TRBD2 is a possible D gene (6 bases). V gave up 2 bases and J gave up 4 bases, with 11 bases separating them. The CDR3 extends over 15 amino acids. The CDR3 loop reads CASSLWGRSTGELFF. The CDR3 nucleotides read TGTGCCAGCAGTTTATGGGGGAGGAGCACCGGGGAGCTGTTTTTT.

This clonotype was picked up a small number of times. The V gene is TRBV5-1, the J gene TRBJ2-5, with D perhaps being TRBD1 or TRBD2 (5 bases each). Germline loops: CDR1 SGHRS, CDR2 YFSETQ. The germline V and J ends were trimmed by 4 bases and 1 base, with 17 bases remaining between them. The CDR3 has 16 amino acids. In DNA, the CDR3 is TGCGCCAGCAGCCATGGCCGGGGCAACCGCCAAGAGACCCAGTACTTC. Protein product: CASSHGRGNRQETQYF.

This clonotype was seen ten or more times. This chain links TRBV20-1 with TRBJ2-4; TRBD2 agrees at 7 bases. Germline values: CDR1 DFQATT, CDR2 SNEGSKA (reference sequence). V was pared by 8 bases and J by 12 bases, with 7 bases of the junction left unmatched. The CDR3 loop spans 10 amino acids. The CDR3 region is CSSERGSQYF. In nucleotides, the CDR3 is TGCAGTAGCGAGCGGGGAAGTCAGTACTTC.